This entry lists 17 T cell receptor beta chains sequenced from one sample in a study of sequential checkpoint blockade in melanoma. Treatment denoted: randomized to nivolumab then ipilimumab (arm A) or the reverse (arm B). The method was immunoSEQ multiplex PCR; TCRdb's version includes in-frame clones alone and lacks a portion of them. The repertoire includes just over 20,000 clones, roughly 27% of them detected once, and approximately 6.7% sits in the top ten. The sample consisted of tumor tissue (inferred from file names), taken from a patient given nivolumab and ipilimumab in sequence. These receptors came from a human donor with melanoma.

The chain has TRBV18 and TRBJ1-1; the match to TRBD1 covers 7 bases. This CDR3 has 14 residues. The junction had 8 bases not matched to a gene; V was cut back by 6 bases and J by 4 bases. Per germline, CDR1 KGHSH and CDR2 LQKENI. The CDR3 region has the DNA TGTGCCAGCTCCCGACAGGGCGGCTCCACTGAAGCTTTCTTT. Translating gives CASSRQGGSTEAFF.

This clone is categorized as medium-sized (0.01 to 0.1%). This chain uses TRBV9 with TRBJ2-7; D is unresolved. Deletions cut 4 bases from V and 6 bases from J, with 11 bases between. Germline V gives CDR1 SGDLS, CDR2 YYNGEE. The length of the CDR3 is 12 residues. The CDR3 DNA is TGTGCCAGCAGCCCGGGCGGTCGCGAGCAGTACTTC. Translation: CASSPGGREQYF.

The J gene is TRBJ2-7, the V gene TRBV19; D might be TRBD2 (6 bases). CDR3 size: 15 residues. V was trimmed by 1 base and J by 0 bases, leaving 10 bases between them. Germline CDR1 and CDR2: LNHDA and SQIVND (reference sequence). The DNA of the CDR3 is TGTGCCAGTAGTATAGGGCGGGGATTCTCCTACGAGCAGTACTTC. Amino acid sequence: CASSIGRGFSYEQYF.

CDR3 sequence (DNA): TGTGCCAGCAGTCGACCCGACTATAATTCACCCCTCCACTTT. This sequence encodes CASSRPDYNSPLHF. The V gene is TRBV6-8, the J gene TRBJ1-6; D call uncertain. The CDR3 is made up of 14 amino acids. V lost 5 bases, J lost 3 bases, and 8 bases lay in between. The germline V gene has CDR1 MNHGY and CDR2 SAAAGT.

In DNA form, the CDR3 reads TGCGCCAGCAGCTTGCGGAGTAGCGGGAGGGCGGATACGCAGTATTTT. Encoded protein: CASSLRSSGRADTQYF. The chain carries TRBV5-1 and TRBJ2-3; TRBD2 matches 11 bases. The length of the CDR3 is 16 residues. V was clipped by 1 base and J by 6 bases; unmatched bases: 7. Germline V lookup: CDR1 SGHRS, CDR2 YFSETQ.

The sample holds a few counts of this clone. The chain employs TRBV9 and TRBJ1-3; no clear D. Trimming left V 0 bases short and J 4 bases short, with 8 bases between. The V gene's germline CDR1 is SGDLS and CDR2 YYNGEE. The CDR3 runs to 14 residues. CDR3 coding DNA: TGTGCCAGCAGCGTAGAGGCAGGAGGAAACACCATATATTTT. Encoded protein: CASSVEAGGNTIYF.

This clone was observed many times. V and J are TRBV9 and TRBJ1-1; D uncertain. The CDR3 is 14 amino acids. V shed 0 bases and J shed 0 bases, with 6 bases lying between them. Per germline, CDR1 SGDLS and CDR2 YYNGEE. CDR3: CASSVGHVNTEAFF. The CDR3 DNA is TGTGCCAGCAGCGTAGGCCACGTGAACACTGAAGCTTTCTTT.

This clone was recorded at least ten times. A junction boundary mismatches the germline segment, possibly from a read error. The chain uses TRBV6-8 and TRBJ1-1, with D tentatively TRBD1 (5 bases). The CDR3 is made up of 13 amino acids. Germline values: CDR1 MNHGY, CDR2 SAAAGT. The CDR3 nucleotides are TGTGCCAGCAGTTATGGGCCCGGGACCCCTGACCTTTTT. It is translated as CASSYGPGTPDLF.

The sample holds a few counts of this clone. The V and J genes are TRBV9 and TRBJ2-1; 7 nucleotides match TRBD2. V trimming: 4 bases; J trimming: 8 bases; junction bases outside the gene matches: 12. CDR1 and CDR2 (germline): SGDLS, YYNGEE. This CDR3 comprises 15 residues. The CDR3 DNA sequence: TGTGCCAGCAGCCCCTCGGGGGGTAGCCGACATGAGCAGTTCTTC. This codes for CASSPSGGSRHEQFF. Complete variable domain (other parts from reference TRBV9 and TRBJ2-1): DSGVTQTPKHLITATGQRVTLRCSPRSGDLSVYWYQQSLDQGLQFLIQYYNGEERAKGNILERFSAQQFPDLHSELNLSSLELGDSALYFCASSPSGGSRHEQFFGPGTRLTVL.

This clone turned up a few times. V and J are TRBV23-1 and TRBJ1-5; tentative D call: TRBD1 (6 bases). TRBV23-1 is an ORF; its function is uncertain. The V gene lost 6 bases and the J gene lost 2 bases, with 11 bases spanning the gap. The length of the CDR3 is 14 residues. The CDR3 region has the DNA TGCGCCAGCAGCGACGGACAGCGCAATCAGCCCCAGCATTTT. It specifies CASSDGQRNQPQHF.

The chain uses TRBV28 and TRBJ1-1; possibly TRBD1 for D (6 bases). The CDR3 runs 16 residues. The ends were cut back, 2 bases at V and 6 bases at J, with 19 bases in the middle. Germline values: CDR1 MDHEN, CDR2 SYDVKM. CDR3 nucleotides: TGTGCCAGCAGTTTAAACACAGGGTTATGGGGCTCTGAAGCTTTCTTT. This codes for CASSLNTGLWGSEAFF.

This clone was seen many times. The chain couples TRBV11-3 to TRBJ2-1; the D gene is possibly TRBD2 (5 bases). Trimming cost V 7 bases and J 9 bases, with 22 bases left between them. The germline gives CDR1 SGHNT, CDR2 YENEEA. The CDR3 runs 15 residues. CDR3 DNA: TGTGCCAGCAAGCCTACTTTCCCTCTGAGGGCTGAGCAGTTCTTC. The encoded protein is CASKPTFPLRAEQFF.

The chain employs TRBV28 and TRBJ2-1; 8 nucleotides agree with TRBD2. With 5 bases clipped from V and 4 bases from J, the junction kept 7 bases outside the gene matches. Germline CDR1 reads MDHEN; CDR2 reads SYDVKM. This CDR3 has 15 amino acids. The CDR3 DNA reads TGTGCCAGCAGTCCGAGCGGGAGAGGATACAATGAGCAGTTCTTC. Encoded protein: CASSPSGRGYNEQFF.

This clone is medium-sized by share. J is TRBJ2-3 and V is TRBV18; no reliable D call. The CDR3 is 15 amino acids. The V end lost 2 bases, the J end lost 0 bases, and 9 bases lay between the germline ends. In germline, CDR1 is KGHSH, CDR2 LQKENI. CDR3 coding DNA: TGTGCCAGCTCACCATCCGATATTAGCACAGATACGCAGTATTTT. This sequence encodes CASSPSDISTDTQYF.

The rearrangement links TRBV30 to TRBJ1-2; D gene uncertain. The CDR3 consists of 14 residues. Trimming took 3 bases from V and 1 from J, leaving 12 bases between them. CDR1 and CDR2 from the germline V gene are GTSNPN and SVGIG (reference sequence). The CDR3 nucleotides are TGTGCCTGGAGACAGTCTAGAATTAACTATGGCTACACCTTC. This encodes CAWRQSRINYGYTF.

The CDR3, as DNA: TGTGCCAGCAGCTTGAACAGGGGCCCTATGGATACGCAGTATTTT. It encodes CASSLNRGPMDTQYF. This sequence joins TRBV11-3 and TRBJ2-3; 7 bases are shared with TRBD1. CDR1 is SGHNT, CDR2 YENEEA, per germline. V lost 3 bases, J lost 6 bases, and 9 bases stayed unmatched. There are 15 residues in the CDR3. Together with reference TRBV11-3 and TRBJ2-3, the CDR3 gives the full variable domain: EAGVVQSPRYKIIEKKQPVAFWCNPISGHNTLYWYLQNLGQGPELLIRYENEEAVDDSQLPKDRFSAERLKGVDSTLKIQPAELGDSAVYLCASSLNRGPMDTQYFGPGTRLTVL.

This clone occurred a few times. V is TRBV6-8 and J is TRBJ1-1; no clear D gene. Germline lookup yields CDR1 MNHGY and CDR2 SAAAGT. The CDR3 covers 12 residues. V dropped 8 bases and J dropped 5 bases, with 12 bases sitting between them. CDR3 amino acids: CASSTSWTEAFF. Here the CDR3 DNA reads TGTGCCAGCTCGACCTCGTGGACTGAAGCTTTCTTT.